One sample yielded the 10 T cell receptor beta chains listed below, sequenced in a study of OX40 agonist ivuxolimab in advanced cancers. The library was produced with the immunoSEQ multiplex PCR assay. TCRdb stores this immuneACCESS table with in-frame sequences only. Part of the clones is absent; in the studies checked, under half of the shortfall reflects unresolved V genes, and no reason is known for the rest. The sample table lists roughly 34,000 clones, more than 70% of them with a count of one. Clones ranked in the top ten supply 20% to 25% of the sample. The source material was CD4+ or CD8+ T cells sorted from blood, sampled in a trial of the OX40 agonist ivuxolimab. The source of these receptors is an adult with an advanced solid tumor such as melanoma, head and neck, liver or kidney cancer.

The chain is built from TRBV10-3 and TRBJ1-1, with 8 nucleotides matching TRBD1. J gave up 0 bases and V 0 bases, and 0 bases lay outside the gene matches. In germline, CDR1 is ENHRY, CDR2 SYGVKD. The CDR3 totals 15 residues. The DNA for the CDR3 is TGTGCCATCAGTGAGTCCAGGGGGCTGAACACTGAAGCTTTCTTT. The encoded protein is CAISESRGLNTEAFF.

V is TRBV27 and J is TRBJ2-3, with D perhaps given as TRBD1 or TRBD2 (6 bases each). The CDR3 runs to 14 residues. V gave up 7 bases and J gave up 5 bases, with 16 bases separating them. Germline V CDR1 and CDR2: MNHEY, SMNVEV (reference sequence). CDR3 sequence: CASTFRGAGDTQYF. DNA of the CDR3: TGTGCCAGCACCTTTAGGGGGGCGGGAGATACGCAGTATTTT.

This chain joins TRBV30 and TRBJ1-2; D is uncertain. Germline V gene lookup returns CDR1 GTSNPN and CDR2 SVGIG (reference sequence). This CDR3 comprises 13 residues. Trimming left V 1 base short and J 8 bases short, with 14 bases between. In nucleotides, the CDR3 is TGTGCCTGGAGTGGCGAACCAGTTAGGGGCTACACCTTC. Translated, it gives CAWSGEPVRGYTF.

This rearrangement joins TRBV28 to TRBJ2-7; D is unresolved. There are 10 residues in the CDR3. V was clipped by 10 bases and J by 7 bases, with 11 bases between them. Germline V gives CDR1 MDHEN, CDR2 SYDVKM. The DNA for the CDR3 is TGTGCCACCAAGAATCTGGAGCAGTACTTC. This encodes CATKNLEQYF.

The genes are TRBV9 and TRBJ1-1, with a weak D call TRBD1 (5 bases). Looked up from germline, CDR1 is SGDLS and CDR2 is YYNGEE. Between the trimmed V and J ends, which lost 1 base and 6 bases, there was a span of 13 bases. This CDR3 has 14 residues. DNA for the CDR3: TGTGCCAGCAGCGTATCCGGGGGAAACGCTGAAGCTTTCTTT. It codes for CASSVSGGNAEAFF.

The chain couples TRBV7-6 to TRBJ1-1; D remains unclear. Trimming took 1 base from V and 3 from J, leaving 15 bases between them. Germline CDR1 is SGHVS and CDR2 is FNYEAQ. The CDR3 length is 16 residues. CDR3: CASSLGGRVGDTEAFF. The CDR3 DNA reads as TGTGCCAGCAGCTTAGGCGGTCGGGTTGGGGACACTGAAGCTTTCTTT.

The V gene is TRBV7-9, the J gene TRBJ2-5, with D unclear. The J call is uncertain, as TRBJ2-7 better fits the DNA end. This CDR3 has 11 amino acids. Germline CDR1 is SEHNR and CDR2 is FQNEAQ (reference sequence). CDR3 nucleotide sequence: TGTGCCAGCAGCCCCGGCTACGAGCAGTACTTC. Its translation: CASSPGYEQYF.

The rearrangement joins TRBV6-1 to TRBJ1-2; D possibly corresponds to TRBD1 (5 bases). V shed 4 bases and J shed 1 base, with 10 bases lying between them. CDR3 length: 14 amino acids. CDR1 is MNHNS, CDR2 SASEGT, per germline. CDR3 bases: TGTGCCAGCAGTGCGACAGTGAATAACTATGGCTACACCTTC. It translates to CASSATVNNYGYTF.

This chain joins TRBV11-2 and TRBJ2-2, with TRBD2 as a possible D gene (6 bases). Between the trimmed V and J ends, which lost 7 bases and 6 bases, there was a span of 21 bases. Looked up from germline, CDR1 is SGHAT and CDR2 is FQNNGV. The CDR3 has 16 residues. This CDR3 reads CASTLTGGAGAGELFF. CDR3 DNA sequence: TGTGCCAGCACCCTAACCGGAGGGGCTGGGGCCGGGGAGCTGTTTTTT.

The J gene is TRBJ1-5, the V gene TRBV7-2; D remains unclear. With 3 bases removed from V and 4 bases from J, the gap between germline ends came to 16 bases. Germline V gene lookup returns CDR1 SGHTA and CDR2 FQGNSA. CDR3 length: 16 residues. The CDR3 DNA follows: TGTGCCAGCAGCTTCGCCGGGAACTTTAGGAATCAGCCCCAGCATTTT. It encodes CASSFAGNFRNQPQHF.